Presented here are 5 T cell receptor beta chains from one specimen sequenced in a study of T cell repertoires in cytomegalovirus infection. TCRdb reprocessed the reads via MiXCR and lists one record per CDR3 protein. The sample lists some 600,000 distinct CDR3 sequences; about 24% were seen once. The sample consisted of CD8+ T cells from PBMCs. The receptors come from a human donor in good health (CMV status not recorded). Some clones in this sample may be carry-over from other donors' samples.

This clonotype was picked up many times. The V and J genes are TRBV6-2 or TRBV6-3 and TRBJ1-1; D gene unclear. The CDR3 runs to 17 residues. Trimming stripped 8 bases from V and 1 base from J, with 23 bases between. The germline V gene has CDR1 MNHEY and CDR2 SVGEGT. The CDR3 DNA is TGTGCCAGCCGAACCATGAATGTGCCTGAAGAGAACACTGAAGCTTTCTTT. Its protein is CASRTMNVPEENTEAFF.

This clonotype was seen repeatedly, ten times or more. The genes are TRBV28 and TRBJ2-4, with unresolved D. V dropped 2 bases and J dropped 9 bases, with 14 bases sitting between them. The germline CDR1 and CDR2 sequences are MDHEN and SYDVKM. This CDR3 is 14 amino acids long. CDR3 DNA sequence: TGTGCCAGCAGTTTAGGGCAGTCCGGTAGCATTCAGTACTTC. Translated, it gives CASSLGQSGSIQYF. Combining the CDR3 with reference TRBV28 and TRBJ2-4 gives the whole variable domain DVKVTQSSRYLVKRTGEKVFLECVQDMDHENMFWYRQDPGLGLRLIYFSYDVKMKEKGDIPEGYSVSREKKERFSLILESASTNQTSMYLCASSLGQSGSIQYFGAGTRLSVL.

This clonotype was detected only a few times. This chain joins TRBV29-1 and TRBJ2-3, with 9 bases fitting TRBD2. The J segment lost 2 bases and the V segment lost 2 bases, leaving 5 bases of the junction unmatched. The V gene's germline CDR1 is SQVTM and CDR2 ANQGSEA. The CDR3 is 15 amino acids. DNA of the CDR3: TGCAGCGTTGAAACTAGCGGGCCCTTCACAGATACGCAGTATTTT. Protein sequence: CSVETSGPFTDTQYF.

Comments on this clonotype: Because the CDR3's place on the DNA is in doubt, the DNA is left out and the CDR3 is given as listed by TCRdb. CDR3 loop: CASSTSDRGGQETQYF. The rearrangement joins TRBV28 to TRBJ2-5; TRBD1, the table's D call, lacks a check against the DNA. In germline, CDR1 is MDHEN, CDR2 SYDVKM. Including both end residues, the CDR3 is 16 amino acids long.

This chain connects TRBV12-3 or TRBV12-4 to TRBJ2-2; no definite D call. Trimming removed 3 bases at V and 6 bases at J, with 8 bases between. CDR3 length equals 13 residues. Written as DNA, the CDR3 is TGTGCCAGCAGTTTGGAAGTGTCCGGGGAGCTGTTTTTT. Its protein product is CASSLEVSGELFF.